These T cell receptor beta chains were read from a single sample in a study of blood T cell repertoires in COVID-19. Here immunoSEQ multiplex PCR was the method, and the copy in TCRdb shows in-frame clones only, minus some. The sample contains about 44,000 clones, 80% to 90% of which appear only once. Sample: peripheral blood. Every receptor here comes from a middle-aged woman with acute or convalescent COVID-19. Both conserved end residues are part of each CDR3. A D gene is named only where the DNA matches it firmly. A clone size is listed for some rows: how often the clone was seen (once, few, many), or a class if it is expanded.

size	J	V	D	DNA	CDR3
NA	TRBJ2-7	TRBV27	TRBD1	TGTGCCAGCAGTTTATCGGGACAGAGCCTCACCTACGAGCAGTACTTC	CASSLSGQSLTYEQYF
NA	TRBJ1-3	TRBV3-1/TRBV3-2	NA	TGTGCCAGCAGCCTCGGGACACCTGGAAACACCATATATTTT	CASSLGTPGNTIYF
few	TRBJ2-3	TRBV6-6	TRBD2	TGTGCCAGCAGTCCCCGGGGATATGGGAGGGTGCCAGATACGCAGTATTTT	CASSPRGYGRVPDTQYF
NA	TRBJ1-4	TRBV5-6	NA	TGTGCCAGCAGCTCATGGACAGCAACTAATGAAAAACTGTTTTTT	CASSSWTATNEKLFF
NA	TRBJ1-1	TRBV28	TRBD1	TGTGCCAGCAGCCACGTAGAAACAGGGGTTCTCACTGAAGCTTTCTTT	CASSHVETGVLTEAFF
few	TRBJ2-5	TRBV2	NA	TGTGCCAGCAATCAGGGTCTGGAGACCCAGTACTTC	CASNQGLETQYF
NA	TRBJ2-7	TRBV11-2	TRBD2	TGTGCCAGCAGCTTGGGAGTAGCGGGAGAAAACGAGCAGTACTTC	CASSLGVAGENEQYF
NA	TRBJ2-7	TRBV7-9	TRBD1	TGTGCCAGCAGCTCGCAGGGGGCGTGGGGTTACGAGCAGTACTTC	CASSSQGAWGYEQYF
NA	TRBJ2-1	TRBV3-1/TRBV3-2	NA	TGTGCCAGCAGCCAAGACGGGAACAATGAGCAGTTCTTC	CASSQDGNNEQFF
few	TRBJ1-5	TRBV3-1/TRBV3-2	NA	TGTGCCAGCAGCCAAGATCAAAATCAGCCCCAGCATTTT	CASSQDQNQPQHF
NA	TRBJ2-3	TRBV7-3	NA	TGTGCCAGCAGCCCCCCCGGGGGATCCGCCAGGGCAGATACGCAGTATTTT	CASSPPGGSARADTQYF
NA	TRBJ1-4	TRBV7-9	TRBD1	TGTGCCAGCAGCTTATGGGACAGAGATGAAAAACTGTTTTTT	CASSLWDRDEKLFF
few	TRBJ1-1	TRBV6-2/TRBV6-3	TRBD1	TGTGCCAGCAGTTACTCCCTCGACAGGGTAATGAACACTGAAGCTTTCTTT	CASSYSLDRVMNTEAFF
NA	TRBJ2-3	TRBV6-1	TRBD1	TGTGCCAGCAGTGCCCGGGACAGGGGGATAGGTTTCACAGATACGCAGTATTTT	CASSARDRGIGFTDTQYF